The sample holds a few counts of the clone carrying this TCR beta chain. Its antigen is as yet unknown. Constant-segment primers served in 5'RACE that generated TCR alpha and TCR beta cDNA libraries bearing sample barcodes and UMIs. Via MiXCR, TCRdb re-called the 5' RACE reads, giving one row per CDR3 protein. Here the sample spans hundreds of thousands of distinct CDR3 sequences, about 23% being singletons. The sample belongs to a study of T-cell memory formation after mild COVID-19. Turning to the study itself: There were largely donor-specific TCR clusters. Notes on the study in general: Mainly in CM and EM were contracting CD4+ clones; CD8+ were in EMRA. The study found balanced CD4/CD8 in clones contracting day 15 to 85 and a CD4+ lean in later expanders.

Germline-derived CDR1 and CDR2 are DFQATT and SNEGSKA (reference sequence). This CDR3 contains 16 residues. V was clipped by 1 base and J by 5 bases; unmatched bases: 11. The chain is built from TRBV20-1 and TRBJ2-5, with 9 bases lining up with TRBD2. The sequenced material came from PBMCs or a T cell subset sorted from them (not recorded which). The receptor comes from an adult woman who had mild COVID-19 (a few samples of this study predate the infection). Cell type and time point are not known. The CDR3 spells CSARVLASGDSETQYF. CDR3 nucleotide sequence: TGCAGTGCTAGAGTTTTGGCTAGCGGGGACTCGGAGACCCAGTACTTC.